This TCR beta chain derives from a study of T cell responses to AZD1222 COVID-19 vaccine. Points from the study as a whole: Regions left unmutated in variants are reportedly the target of nearly half of spike-specific TCRs. The repertoires were collected only after the peak T cell response. At study baseline, merely several AZD1222 recipients were seropositive. Females outnumbered males among donors, who were mostly white British; clonal diversity was possibly underestimated.

Concerning this clone itself: Its specificity is unknown.

TCRdb keeps only in-frame clones here, not all; method: immunoSEQ multiplex PCR. The table records about 150,000 clones, about 87% of them present only once. This CDR3 spans 12 amino acids. Germline V lookup: CDR1 ENHRY, CDR2 SYGVKD. Trimming left V 0 bases short and J 1 base short, with 0 bases between. Source: peripheral blood, taken on day 0 of AZD1222 vaccination. This receptor was taken from an adult in good health. V usage is TRBV10-3 and J usage is TRBJ1-1; D call uncertain. The CDR3 reads CAISESNTEAFF. The CDR3 DNA sequence: TGTGCCATCAGTGAGTCGAACACTGAAGCTTTCTTT.